This entry lists 2 T cell receptor beta chains sequenced from one sample in a study of cytomegalovirus exposure and HLA in healthy donors. Use of 60 Vbeta and 13 Jbeta primers characterized the PCR. TCRdb keeps only in-frame clones here, not all; method: immunoSEQ multiplex PCR. This table holds over 60,000 clones. Sequenced: PBMCs. The source of these receptors is a female donor in good health and CMV-seropositive.

The rearrangement links TRBV6-5 to TRBJ2-1; the match to TRBD2 covers 12 bases. Germline-derived CDR1 and CDR2 are MNHEY and SVGAGI. Trimming at V came to 2 bases and at J to 6 bases, leaving 2 bases not matched to a gene. The CDR3 is 15 residues long. The CDR3 reads CASSYRLAGVNEQFF. The DNA for the CDR3 is TGTGCCAGCAGTTACCGACTAGCGGGGGTCAATGAGCAGTTCTTC.

This chain links TRBV13 with TRBJ1-5, with D uncertain. CDR1 PRHDT and CDR2 FYEKMQ come from the germline V gene (reference sequence). V was pared by 5 bases and J by 4 bases, with 6 bases between. There are 12 residues in the CDR3. The CDR3: CASSLQNQPQHF. The CDR3 nucleotides are TGTGCCAGCAGCCTCCAGAATCAGCCCCAGCATTTT.